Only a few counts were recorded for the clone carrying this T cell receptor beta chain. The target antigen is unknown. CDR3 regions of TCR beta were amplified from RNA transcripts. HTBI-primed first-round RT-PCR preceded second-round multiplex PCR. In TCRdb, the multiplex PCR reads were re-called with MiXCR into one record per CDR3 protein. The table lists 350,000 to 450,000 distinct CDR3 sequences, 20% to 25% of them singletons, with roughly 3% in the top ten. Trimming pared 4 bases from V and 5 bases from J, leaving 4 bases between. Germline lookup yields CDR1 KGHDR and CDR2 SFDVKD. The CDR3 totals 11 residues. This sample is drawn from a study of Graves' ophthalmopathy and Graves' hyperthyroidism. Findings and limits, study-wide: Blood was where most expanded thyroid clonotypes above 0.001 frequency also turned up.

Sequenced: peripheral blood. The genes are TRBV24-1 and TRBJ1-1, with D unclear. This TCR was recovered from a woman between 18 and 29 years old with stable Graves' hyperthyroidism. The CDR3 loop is CATSDRTEAFF. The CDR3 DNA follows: TGTGCCACCAGTGACAGGACTGAAGCTTTCTTT.